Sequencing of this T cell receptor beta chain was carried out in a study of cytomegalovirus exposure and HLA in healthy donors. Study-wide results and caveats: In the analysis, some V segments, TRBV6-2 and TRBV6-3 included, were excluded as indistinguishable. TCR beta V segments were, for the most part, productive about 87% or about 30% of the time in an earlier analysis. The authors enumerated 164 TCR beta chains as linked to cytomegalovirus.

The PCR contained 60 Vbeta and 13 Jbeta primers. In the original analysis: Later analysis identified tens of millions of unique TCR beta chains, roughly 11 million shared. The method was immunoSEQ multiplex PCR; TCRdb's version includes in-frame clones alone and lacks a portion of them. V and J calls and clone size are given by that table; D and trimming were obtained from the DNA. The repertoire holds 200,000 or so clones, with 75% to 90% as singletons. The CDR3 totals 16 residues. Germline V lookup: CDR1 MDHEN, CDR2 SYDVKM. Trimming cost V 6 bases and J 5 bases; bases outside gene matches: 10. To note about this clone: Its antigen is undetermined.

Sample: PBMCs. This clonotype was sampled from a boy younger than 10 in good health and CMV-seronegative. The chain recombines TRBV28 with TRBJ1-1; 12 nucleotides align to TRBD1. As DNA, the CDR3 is TGTGCCAGCAGGCCCCCGGGACAGGGGGCACGGACTGAAGCTTTCTTT. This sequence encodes CASRPPGQGARTEAFF.